The 29 T cell receptor beta chains below were found in one sample sequenced in a study of blood T cells in healthy people across ages. The use of a sample-barcoded 5' primer and a J-beta primer mix characterized a second PCR of about 7 to 12 cycles. TCRdb recomputed calls from the 5' RACE reads with MiXCR, one row per CDR3 protein. The repertoire holds just under 550,000 distinct CDR3 sequences, with nearly 25% as singletons. The data were also submitted as part of a second study, on T cells of mothers and their children.

The sequenced material came from blood. All receptors derive from a boy aged 5 to 17 in good health.

DNA for the CDR3: TGTGCCAGCAGTTACTCGACGGCCTACAATGAGCAGTTCTTC. Translating it yields CASSYSTAYNEQFF. This chain joins TRBV6-2 or TRBV6-3 and TRBJ2-5; D call uncertain. The DNA matches TRBJ2-1 better at its end, which makes the J call doubtful. Germline-derived CDR1 and CDR2 are MNHEY and SVGEGT. The CDR3 is made up of 14 amino acids.

This clonotype has a handful of counts. The J gene is TRBJ2-5, the V gene TRBV29-1; 9 nucleotides match TRBD2. The J call may be incorrect, as the DNA end agrees better with TRBJ2-1. This CDR3 has 13 residues. Germline V CDR1 and CDR2: SQVTM, ANQGSEA. CDR3 loop: CNIALAGNNEQFF. The CDR3 nucleotides read TGCAATATAGCGCTAGCGGGAAACAATGAGCAGTTCTTC.

The chain has TRBV20-1 and TRBJ2-3; D remains unclear. The germline V gene has CDR1 DFQATT and CDR2 SNEGSKA (reference sequence). V dropped 0 bases and J dropped 1 base, with 11 bases sitting between them. The CDR3 totals 15 residues. CDR3 in amino acids: CSARDRPEGTDTQYF. CDR3 nucleotides: TGCAGTGCTAGAGATCGCCCTGAAGGCACAGATACGCAGTATTTT.

The chain couples TRBV12-3 or TRBV12-4 to TRBJ2-3; TRBD2 matches 7 bases. V gave up 5 bases and J gave up 4 bases; unmatched junction bases: 6. The CDR3 is 14 amino acids. CDR3 sequence: CASSVRAGADTQYF. The CDR3 nucleotides are TGTGCCAGCAGTGTCCGCGCGGGGGCAGATACGCAGTATTTT.

The table lists this clonotype with a few counts. The chain couples TRBV9 to TRBJ2-7; TRBD2 might be the D (6 bases). This CDR3 is 14 amino acids long. V shed 4 bases and J shed 3 bases, with 14 bases lying between them. The germline gives CDR1 SGDLS, CDR2 YYNGEE. Here the CDR3 DNA reads TGTGCCAGCAGCTCCGGGAGCGGCAACTACGAGCAGTACTTC. It is translated as CASSSGSGNYEQYF. The whole variable domain, remainder taken from reference TRBV9 and TRBJ2-7, is DSGVTQTPKHLITATGQRVTLRCSPRSGDLSVYWYQQSLDQGLQFLIQYYNGEERAKGNILERFSAQQFPDLHSELNLSSLELGDSALYFCASSSGSGNYEQYFGPGTRLTVT.

This clonotype was counted a few times. The chain links TRBV28 to TRBJ1-6; D may be TRBD1 (6 bases). The V end was cut by 7 bases, the J end by 6 bases, with 16 bases between. The CDR3 has 15 residues. CDR1 MDHEN and CDR2 SYDVKM come from the germline V gene. CDR3 bases: TGTGCCAGCATTGAAGTACAGGGACTTAATTCACCCCTCCACTTT. Its translation: CASIEVQGLNSPLHF.

This chain uses TRBV6-2 or TRBV6-3 with TRBJ2-1, with a weak D call TRBD2 (5 bases). Trimming took off 7 bases at V and 6 bases at J, with 13 bases between the two ends. The CDR3 loop spans 13 amino acids. Per the germline V gene, CDR1 is MNHEY and CDR2 is SVGEGT. CDR3 nucleotides: TGTGCCAGCACCTACACGGAGGTCAATGAGCAGTTCTTC. Translated: CASTYTEVNEQFF.

This clonotype occurred a few times. This chain connects TRBV28 to TRBJ2-3; no clear D gene. The germline V and J ends were trimmed by 2 bases and 0 bases, with 12 bases remaining between them. The CDR3 loop spans 16 amino acids. Germline values: CDR1 MDHEN, CDR2 SYDVKM. DNA of the CDR3: TGTGCCAGCAGTTTAACGATTTCTTCTAGCACAGATACGCAGTATTTT. This codes for CASSLTISSSTDTQYF.

In this sample, this clonotype turned up a few times. The genes are TRBV28 and TRBJ2-7; the match to TRBD1 covers 8 bases. CDR1 and CDR2 (germline): MDHEN, SYDVKM. The CDR3 runs 12 residues. J gave up 4 bases and V 9 bases, and 5 bases lay outside the gene matches. CDR3 residues: CARQGDLYEQYF. The DNA of the CDR3 is TGTGCCAGACAGGGGGACTTGTACGAGCAGTACTTC. Full variable domain (missing parts from reference TRBV28 and TRBJ2-7): DVKVTQSSRYLVKRTGEKVFLECVQDMDHENMFWYRQDPGLGLRLIYFSYDVKMKEKGDIPEGYSVSREKKERFSLILESASTNQTSMYLCARQGDLYEQYFGPGTRLTVT.

In its sample, this clonotype was seen a few times. The chain employs TRBV4-2 and TRBJ2-4; D not certain. The CDR3 totals 11 residues. Trimming took 1 base from V and 11 from J, leaving 6 bases between them. The germline gives CDR1 LGHNA, CDR2 YNFKEQ. CDR3 coding DNA: TGTGCCAGCAGCCAAGCCGAGGTTCAGTACTTC. This gives the protein CASSQAEVQYF.

The rearrangement uses TRBV20-1 and TRBJ2-1, with 7 bases fitting TRBD2. The CDR3 is 15 residues long. Germline V CDR1 and CDR2: DFQATT, SNEGSKA (reference sequence). The CDR3 here is CSGTTPLKASNEQFF. The CDR3 nucleotides are TGCAGCGGGACTACTCCCCTAAAGGCGTCCAATGAGCAGTTCTTC.

CDR3 amino acids: CASSLWDRGFYNSPLHF. Written as DNA, the CDR3 is TGTGCCAGCAGCTTATGGGACAGGGGCTTTTACAATTCACCCCTCCACTTT. The rearrangement uses TRBV7-9 and TRBJ1-6; 10 nucleotides agree with TRBD1. The CDR3 extends over 17 amino acids. Germline trimming cut 2 bases from V and 7 bases from J; bases unmatched to any gene: 8. Germline loops: CDR1 SEHNR, CDR2 FQNEAQ (reference sequence).

The chain joins TRBV4-1 to TRBJ2-1; 7 positions match TRBD2. This CDR3 comprises 18 residues. Germline-derived CDR1 and CDR2 are MGHRA and YSYEKL. V lost 1 base, J lost 3 bases, and 12 bases stayed unmatched. The CDR3 reads CASSQGGGFPINYNEQFF. DNA of the CDR3: TGCGCCAGCAGCCAAGGCGGGGGTTTTCCCATTAACTACAATGAGCAGTTCTTC.

The rearrangement joins TRBV9 to TRBJ2-2; D might be TRBD2 (6 bases). The length of the CDR3 is 16 residues. V was cut by 4 bases and J by 1 base, with 14 bases left in between. Per the germline V gene, CDR1 is SGDLS and CDR2 is YYNGEE. CDR3 residues: CASSPDWDWNTGELFF. CDR3 nucleotides: TGTGCCAGCAGCCCAGACTGGGACTGGAACACCGGGGAGCTGTTTTTT.

The table lists this clonotype with a few counts. One junction end disagrees with the germline gene, perhaps due to a read error. The J gene is TRBJ2-1, the V gene TRBV6-1; D is undetermined. CDR1 MNHNS and CDR2 SASEGT come from the germline V gene. The CDR3 is 16 residues long. The DNA of the CDR3 is TGCGCCAGCAGTGCGCGACCGGGCCTCTCCTACAATGAGCAGTTCTTC. It yields the protein CASSARPGLSYNEQFF.

This clonotype was observed a few times. This chain connects TRBV15 to TRBJ2-1; a possible D gene is TRBD2 (5 bases). Germline loops: CDR1 LNHNV, CDR2 YYDKDF (reference sequence). V dropped 4 bases and J dropped 10 bases, with 14 bases sitting between them. The CDR3 covers 13 residues. CDR3 region: CATSTHISGEQFF. CDR3 in DNA: TGTGCCACCAGCACCCATATAAGCGGCGAGCAGTTCTTC.

The rearrangement links TRBV19 to TRBJ2-3; no firm D call. V was trimmed by 3 bases and J by 5 bases, leaving 24 bases between them. In germline, CDR1 is LNHDA, CDR2 SQIVND (reference sequence). CDR3 size: 18 residues. CDR3 nucleotide sequence: TGTGCCAGTAGTATCGGCTTCCGGCTCGGAACACATCAAGATACGCAGTATTTT. Translation gives CASSIGFRLGTHQDTQYF. The full variable domain, with the rest looked up from reference TRBV19 and TRBJ2-3, is DGGITQSPKYLFRKEGQNVTLSCEQNLNHDAMYWYRQDPGQGLRLIYYSQIVNDFQKGDIAEGYSVSREKKESFPLTVTSAQKNPTAFYLCASSIGFRLGTHQDTQYFGPGTRLTVL.

Details on this clonotype: A junction boundary mismatches the germline segment, possibly from a read error. The V gene is TRBV28, the J gene TRBJ2-1; D gene ambiguous. CDR1 is MDHEN and CDR2 is SYDVKM in the germline V gene. The CDR3 sequence is 11 residues long. The CDR3 loop is CAGSLLPGQFF. The CDR3, as DNA: TGTGCCGGCAGTTTATTACCGGGGCAGTTCTTC.

This clonotype has only a few counts. The junction departs from the called germline gene at one end, perhaps through a read error. This rearrangement joins TRBV3-1 to TRBJ2-1; D is ambiguous. The J call may be mistaken, given a closer DNA end match to TRBJ2-5. The CDR3 totals 13 residues. CDR1 LGHDT and CDR2 YNNKEL come from the germline V gene (reference sequence). The CDR3 loop is CASNQDSLETQYF. The DNA of the CDR3 is TGTGCCAGCAACCAAGATAGTTTGGAGACCCAGTACTTC.

This chain links TRBV6-5 with TRBJ1-5; 8 bases match TRBD1. CDR1 and CDR2 from the germline V gene are MNHEY and SVGAGI. Germline trimming cut 8 bases from V and 6 bases from J; bases unmatched to any gene: 3. CDR3 size: 12 residues. This CDR3 is CASWTGLQPQHF. In DNA form, the CDR3 reads TGTGCCAGCTGGACAGGGCTTCAGCCCCAGCATTTT.

The chain recombines TRBV2 with TRBJ2-1; D is perhaps TRBD1 (5 bases). Trimming took 2 bases from V and 3 from J, leaving 11 bases between them. The V gene's germline CDR1 is SNHLY and CDR2 FYNNEI. The CDR3 totals 15 residues. CDR3 in amino acids: CASSERGGLYNEQFF. CDR3 DNA sequence: TGTGCCAGCAGTGAAAGGGGTGGCCTCTACAATGAGCAGTTCTTC.

This clonotype was seen a few times. The genes are TRBV3-1 and TRBJ1-4; 8 nucleotides match TRBD1. The trim removed 4 bases at V and 8 bases at J, leaving 12 bases unmatched. Germline CDR1 reads LGHDT; CDR2 reads YNNKEL (reference sequence). There are 16 residues in the CDR3. The CDR3 coding sequence is TGTGCCAGCAGCCTCCAGGGGGCCTCCTATGCGGAAAAACTGTTTTTT. It yields the protein CASSLQGASYAEKLFF.

This chain uses TRBV28 with TRBJ1-2, with D unclear. Germline assignment: CDR1 MDHEN and CDR2 SYDVKM. V was trimmed by 3 bases and J by 2 bases, leaving 10 bases between them. The CDR3 spans 14 residues. The CDR3 is CASSFGAGNYGYTF. CDR3 DNA sequence: TGTGCCAGCAGTTTTGGAGCAGGCAACTATGGCTACACCTTC.

V and J are TRBV6-2 or TRBV6-3 and TRBJ1-2; no firm D call. The CDR3 is 14 residues long. The V end lost 9 bases, the J end lost 1 base, and 15 bases lay between the germline ends. Germline loops: CDR1 MNHEY, CDR2 SVGEGT. In DNA form, the CDR3 reads TGTGCCAGTTTGACTCCGGGTTTTAACTATGGCTACACCTTC. Residues: CASLTPGFNYGYTF.

The gene calls are TRBV29-1 and TRBJ2-5; TRBD1 matches at 9 bases. V lost 7 bases, J lost 5 bases, and 5 bases stayed unmatched. This CDR3 is 12 amino acids long. Germline loops: CDR1 SQVTM, CDR2 ANQGSEA. CDR3 DNA: TGCAGCGCCGACAGGGGGAGGGAGACCCAGTACTTC. This encodes CSADRGRETQYF.

The chain joins TRBV6-5 to TRBJ1-2, with TRBD1 identical over 8 bases. The trim removed 6 bases at V and 8 bases at J, leaving 8 bases unmatched. The CDR3 covers 13 residues. CDR1 and CDR2 from the germline V gene are MNHEY and SVGAGI. The CDR3 here is CASRVQGVRGYTF. The CDR3 bases are TGTGCCAGCAGAGTACAGGGGGTCCGGGGCTACACCTTC.

This rearrangement joins TRBV13 to TRBJ2-5; 7 nucleotides align to TRBD1. The tail of the sequence fits TRBJ2-7 better, so the J call may be wrong. The length of the CDR3 is 14 residues. Germline CDR1 and CDR2: PRHDT and FYEKMQ (reference sequence). The CDR3 loop is CASSSPGTESEQYF. In DNA form, the CDR3 reads TGTGCCAGCAGCTCCCCGGGGACAGAGAGCGAGCAGTACTTC.

V usage is TRBV3-1 and J usage is TRBJ2-1; TRBD1 or TRBD2 may be the D gene (5 bases each). This CDR3 region has 14 residues. Germline CDR1 is LGHDT and CDR2 is YNNKEL (reference sequence). Deletions cut 1 base from V and 8 bases from J, with 12 bases between. The CDR3 DNA follows: TGTGCCAGCAGCCAAGGTCTCAGGGACCATGAGCAGTTCTTC. Its translation is CASSQGLRDHEQFF.

V usage is TRBV27 and J usage is TRBJ1-4; D is ambiguous. The germline V and J ends were trimmed by 7 bases and 4 bases, with 10 bases remaining between them. CDR1 is MNHEY, CDR2 SMNVEV, per germline (reference sequence). The CDR3 has 13 amino acids. CDR3 sequence reads: CASKDGYNEKLFF. The CDR3 region has the DNA TGTGCCAGCAAGGACGGATATAATGAAAAACTGTTTTTT. The entire variable domain, with the rest obtained from reference TRBV27 and TRBJ1-4, is as follows: EAQVTQNPRYLITVTGKKLTVTCSQNMNHEYMSWYRQDPGLGLRQIYYSMNVEVTDKGDVPEGYKVSRKEKRNFPLILESPSPNQTSLYFCASKDGYNEKLFFGSGTQLSVL.